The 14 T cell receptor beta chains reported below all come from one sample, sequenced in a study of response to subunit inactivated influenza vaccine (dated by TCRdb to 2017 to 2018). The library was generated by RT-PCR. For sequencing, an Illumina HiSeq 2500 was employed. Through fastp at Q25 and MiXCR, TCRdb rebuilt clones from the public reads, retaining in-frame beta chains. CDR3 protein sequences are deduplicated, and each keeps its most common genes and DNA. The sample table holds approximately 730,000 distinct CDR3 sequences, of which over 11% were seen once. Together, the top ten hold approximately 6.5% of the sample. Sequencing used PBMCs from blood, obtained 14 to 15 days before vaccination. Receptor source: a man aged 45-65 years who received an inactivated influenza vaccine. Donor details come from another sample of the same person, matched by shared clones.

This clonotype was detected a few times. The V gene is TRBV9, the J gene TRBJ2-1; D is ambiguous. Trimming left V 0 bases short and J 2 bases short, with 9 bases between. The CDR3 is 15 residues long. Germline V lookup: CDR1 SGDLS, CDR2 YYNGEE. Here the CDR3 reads CASSVGRAPYNEQFF. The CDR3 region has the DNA TGTGCCAGCAGCGTAGGGAGAGCGCCCTACAATGAGCAGTTCTTC.

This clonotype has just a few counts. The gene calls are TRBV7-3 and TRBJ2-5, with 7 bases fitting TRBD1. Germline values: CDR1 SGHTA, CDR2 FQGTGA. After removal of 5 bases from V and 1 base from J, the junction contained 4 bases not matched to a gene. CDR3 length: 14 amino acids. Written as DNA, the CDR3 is TGTGCCAGCAGCCTACAGGGGTCCCAAGAGACCCAGTACTTC. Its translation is CASSLQGSQETQYF.

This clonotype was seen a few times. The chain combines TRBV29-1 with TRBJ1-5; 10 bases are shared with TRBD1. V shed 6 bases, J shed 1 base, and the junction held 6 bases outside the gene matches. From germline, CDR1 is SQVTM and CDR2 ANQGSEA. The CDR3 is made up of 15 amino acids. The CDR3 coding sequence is TGCAGCGTCGCCCAGACAGGGGGCAGCAATCAGCCCCAGCATTTT. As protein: CSVAQTGGSNQPQHF.

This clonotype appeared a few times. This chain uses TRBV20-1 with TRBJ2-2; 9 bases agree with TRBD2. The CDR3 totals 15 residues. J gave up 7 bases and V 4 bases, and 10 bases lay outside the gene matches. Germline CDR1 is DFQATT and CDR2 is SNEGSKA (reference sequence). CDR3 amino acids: CSAKPLAGSVGELFF. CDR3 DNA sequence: TGCAGTGCTAAGCCCCTAGCGGGATCAGTCGGGGAGCTGTTTTTT.

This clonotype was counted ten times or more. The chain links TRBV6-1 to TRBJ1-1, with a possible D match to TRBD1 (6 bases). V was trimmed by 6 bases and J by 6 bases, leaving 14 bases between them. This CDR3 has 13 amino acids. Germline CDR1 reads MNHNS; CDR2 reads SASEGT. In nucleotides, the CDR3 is TGTGCCAGCAGGCGGAACAGGGATTCTGAAGCTTTCTTT. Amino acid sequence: CASRRNRDSEAFF.

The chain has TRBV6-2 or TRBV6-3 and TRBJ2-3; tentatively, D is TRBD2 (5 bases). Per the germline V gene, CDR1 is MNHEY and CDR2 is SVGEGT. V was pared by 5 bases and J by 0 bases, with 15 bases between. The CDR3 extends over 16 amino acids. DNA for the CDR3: TGTGCCAGCAGTCCCGGACTCCTCCTTAGCACAGATACGCAGTATTTT. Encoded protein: CASSPGLLLSTDTQYF.

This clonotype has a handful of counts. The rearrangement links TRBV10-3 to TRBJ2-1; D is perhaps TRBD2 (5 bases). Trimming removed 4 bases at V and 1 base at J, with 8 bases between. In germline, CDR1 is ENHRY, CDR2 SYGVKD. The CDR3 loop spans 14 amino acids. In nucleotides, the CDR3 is TGTGCCATCAGTGGTCGGGAATCCTACAATGAGCAGTTCTTC. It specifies CAISGRESYNEQFF.

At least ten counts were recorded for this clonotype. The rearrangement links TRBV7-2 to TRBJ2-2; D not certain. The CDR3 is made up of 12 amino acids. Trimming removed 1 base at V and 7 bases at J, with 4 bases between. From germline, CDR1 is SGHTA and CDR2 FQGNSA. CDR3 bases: TGTGCCAGCAGCTTAGTCGTCGGGGAGCTGTTTTTT. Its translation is CASSLVVGELFF. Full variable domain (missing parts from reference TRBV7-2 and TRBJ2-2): GAGVSQSPSNKVTEKGKDVELRCDPISGHTALYWYRQSLGQGLEFLIYFQGNSAPDKSGLPSDRFSAERTGGSVSTLTIQRTQQEDSAVYLCASSLVVGELFFGEGSRLTVL.

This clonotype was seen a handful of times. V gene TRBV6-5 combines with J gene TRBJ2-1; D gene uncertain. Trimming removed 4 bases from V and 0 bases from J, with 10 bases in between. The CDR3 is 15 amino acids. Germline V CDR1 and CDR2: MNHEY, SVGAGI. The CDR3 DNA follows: TGTGCCAGCAGTTTCCAGGCAAGCTCCTACAATGAGCAGTTCTTC. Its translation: CASSFQASSYNEQFF.

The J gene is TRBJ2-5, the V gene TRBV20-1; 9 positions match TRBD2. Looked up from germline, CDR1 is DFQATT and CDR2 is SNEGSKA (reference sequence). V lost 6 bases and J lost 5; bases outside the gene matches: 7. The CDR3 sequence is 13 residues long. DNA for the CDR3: TGCAGTGCGAAGACTAGCGGCGAGGAGACCCAGTACTTC. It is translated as CSAKTSGEETQYF.

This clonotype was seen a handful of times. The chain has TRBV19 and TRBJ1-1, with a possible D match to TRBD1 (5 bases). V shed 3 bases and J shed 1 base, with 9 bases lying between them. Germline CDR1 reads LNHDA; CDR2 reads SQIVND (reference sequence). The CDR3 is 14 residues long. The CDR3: CASSILGTNTEAFF. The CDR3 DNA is TGTGCCAGTAGTATTCTGGGGACGAACACTGAAGCTTTCTTT.

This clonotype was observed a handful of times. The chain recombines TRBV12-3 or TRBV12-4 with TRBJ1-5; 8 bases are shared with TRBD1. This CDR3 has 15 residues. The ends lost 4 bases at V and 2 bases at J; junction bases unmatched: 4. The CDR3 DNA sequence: TGTGCCAGCAGTTGGGACAGGATACGCAATCAGCCCCAGCATTTT. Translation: CASSWDRIRNQPQHF.

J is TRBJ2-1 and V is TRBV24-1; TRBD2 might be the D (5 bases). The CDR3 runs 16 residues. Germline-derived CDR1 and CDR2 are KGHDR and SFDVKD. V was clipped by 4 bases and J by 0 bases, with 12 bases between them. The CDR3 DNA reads TGTGCCACCAGTGAAACCGGGATGAGCTCCTACAATGAGCAGTTCTTC. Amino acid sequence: CATSETGMSSYNEQFF.

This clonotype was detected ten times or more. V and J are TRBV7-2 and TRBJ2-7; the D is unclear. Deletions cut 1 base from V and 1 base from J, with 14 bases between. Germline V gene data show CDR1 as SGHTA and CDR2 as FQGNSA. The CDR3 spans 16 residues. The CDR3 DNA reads TGTGCCAGCAGCTTAGAGGCCAGGCTTTTATCCTACGAGCAGTACTTC. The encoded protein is CASSLEARLLSYEQYF.